The present T cell receptor beta chain was sequenced within a study of cytomegalovirus exposure and HLA in healthy donors. Study as a whole: Prior work identified roughly 120 million unique TCR beta sequences in approximately 200 million T cells.

It was with 60 Vbeta and 13 Jbeta primers that the PCR ran. Assay used: immunoSEQ multiplex PCR; TCRdb lists only in-frame clones, some missing. The table includes approximately 120,000 clones, approximately 87% detected once. As regards this clone: As yet, its antigen is unknown.

Study conclusions and caveats: Later on, analysis showed that most CMV-associated TCR beta chains appeared to be HLA-restricted.

This sequence originates from a man aged 18 to 30 in good health and CMV-seropositive. The material sequenced was PBMCs.

CDR3 DNA sequence: TGTGCCACCAGCAGAGATCGGTACACAGGGATGGGTGAGCAGTTCTTC. It is translated as CATSRDRYTGMGEQFF. The J gene is TRBJ2-1, the V gene TRBV15, with D tentatively TRBD1 (6 bases). The V gene's germline CDR1 is LNHNV and CDR2 YYDKDF (reference sequence). Trimming removed 0 bases at V and 9 bases at J, with 18 bases between. CDR3 length: 16 amino acids.